The sequence of this T cell receptor (beta chain) was determined in a study of regulatory T cells in long-lasting Graves disease. Through Arm-PCR of CDR3 regions and iRepertoire HTBI primers, TCR beta libraries were built. TCRdb reanalysed the multiplex PCR reads using MiXCR and keeps one entry per CDR3 protein. The table includes about 500,000 distinct CDR3 sequences, around 16% detected once. This clonotype was seen many times. The time point here: newly diagnosed GD, antithyroid drugs for less than 3 months. The TCR library used RNA extracted from PBMCs. CDR1 and CDR2 from the germline V gene are SEHNR and FQNEAQ (reference sequence). V shed 6 bases and J 3 bases; nucleotides not matched to a gene: 11. The CDR3 is 16 amino acids. The same specimen was also included in a second study, on T cells in Graves' hyperthyroidism and ophthalmopathy.

The clonotype comes from a man in his forties with Graves disease. The rearrangement joins TRBV7-9 to TRBJ2-1; TRBD2 matches at 7 bases. Sequencing used peripheral blood mononuclear cells (PBMCs), obtained at new diagnosis, from a patient treated with antithyroid drugs. The CDR3 DNA reads as TGTGCCAGCAGGAGCCTAGCGGAAAAGGGCTACAATGAGCAGTTCTTC. The encoded protein is CASRSLAEKGYNEQFF.